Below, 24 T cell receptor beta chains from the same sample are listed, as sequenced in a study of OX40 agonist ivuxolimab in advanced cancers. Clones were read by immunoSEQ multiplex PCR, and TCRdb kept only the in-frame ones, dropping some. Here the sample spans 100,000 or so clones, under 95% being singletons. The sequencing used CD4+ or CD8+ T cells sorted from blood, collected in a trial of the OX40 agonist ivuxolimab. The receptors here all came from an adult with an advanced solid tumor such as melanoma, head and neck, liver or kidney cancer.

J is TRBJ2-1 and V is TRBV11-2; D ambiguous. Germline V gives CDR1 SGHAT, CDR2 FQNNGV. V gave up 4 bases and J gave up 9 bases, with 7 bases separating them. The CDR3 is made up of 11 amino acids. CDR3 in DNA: TGTGCCAGCAGCTCCGTGGGTGAGCAGTTCTTC. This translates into CASSSVGEQFF. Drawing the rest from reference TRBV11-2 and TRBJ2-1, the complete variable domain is EAGVAQSPRYKIIEKRQSVAFWCNPISGHATLYWYQQILGQGPKLLIQFQNNGVVDDSQLPKDRFSAERLKGVDSTLKIQPAKLEDSAVYLCASSSVGEQFFGPGTRLTVL.

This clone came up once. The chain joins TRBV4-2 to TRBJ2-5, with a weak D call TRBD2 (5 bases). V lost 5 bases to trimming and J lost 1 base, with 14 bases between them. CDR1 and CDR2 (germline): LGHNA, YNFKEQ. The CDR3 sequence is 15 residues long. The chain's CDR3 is CASSGVLGSQETQYF. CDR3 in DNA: TGTGCCAGCAGCGGGGTACTAGGGTCCCAAGAGACCCAGTACTTC.

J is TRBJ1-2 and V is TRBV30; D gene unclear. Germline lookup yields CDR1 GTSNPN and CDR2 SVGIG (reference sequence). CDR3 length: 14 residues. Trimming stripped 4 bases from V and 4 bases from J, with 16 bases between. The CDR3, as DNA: TGTGCCTGGACCCACATGACGGATTTCTATGGCTACACCTTC. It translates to CAWTHMTDFYGYTF.

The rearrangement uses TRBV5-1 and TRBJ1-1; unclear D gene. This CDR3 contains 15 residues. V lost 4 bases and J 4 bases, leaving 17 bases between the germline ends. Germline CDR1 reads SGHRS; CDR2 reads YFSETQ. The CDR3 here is CASSPHSGPGTEAFF. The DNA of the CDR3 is TGCGCCAGCAGCCCGCATTCCGGGCCGGGCACTGAAGCTTTCTTT.

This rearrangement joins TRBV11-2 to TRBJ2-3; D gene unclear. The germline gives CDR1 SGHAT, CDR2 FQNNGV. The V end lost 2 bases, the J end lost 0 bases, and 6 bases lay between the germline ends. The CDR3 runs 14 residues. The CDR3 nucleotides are TGTGCCAGCAGCTTACGCCCGAGCACAGATACGCAGTATTTT. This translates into CASSLRPSTDTQYF.

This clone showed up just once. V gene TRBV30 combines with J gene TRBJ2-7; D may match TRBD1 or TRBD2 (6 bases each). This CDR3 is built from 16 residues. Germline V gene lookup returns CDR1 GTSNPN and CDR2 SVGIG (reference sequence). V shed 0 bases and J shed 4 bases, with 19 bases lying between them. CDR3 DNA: TGTGCCTGGAGTGTAGGGGGGTCCCTCGTATCATACGAGCAGTACTTC. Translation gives CAWSVGGSLVSYEQYF.

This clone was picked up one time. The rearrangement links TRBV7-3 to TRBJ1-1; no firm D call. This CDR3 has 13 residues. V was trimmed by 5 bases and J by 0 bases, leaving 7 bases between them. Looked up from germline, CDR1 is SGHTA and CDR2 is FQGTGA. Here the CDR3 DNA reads TGTGCCAGCAGCAATAATATGAACACTGAAGCTTTCTTT. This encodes CASSNNMNTEAFF.

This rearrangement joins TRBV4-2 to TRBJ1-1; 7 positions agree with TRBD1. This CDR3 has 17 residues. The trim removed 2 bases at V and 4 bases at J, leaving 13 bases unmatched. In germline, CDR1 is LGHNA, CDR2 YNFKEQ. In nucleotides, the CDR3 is TGTGCCAGCAGCCAATGGGACAGTTATGAGGGAGGCACTGAAGCTTTCTTT. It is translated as CASSQWDSYEGGTEAFF.

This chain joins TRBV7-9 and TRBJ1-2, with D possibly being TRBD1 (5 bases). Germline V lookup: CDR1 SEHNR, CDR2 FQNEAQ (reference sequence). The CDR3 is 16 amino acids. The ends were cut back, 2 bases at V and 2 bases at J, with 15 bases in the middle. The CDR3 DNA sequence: TGTGCCAGCAGCTTAAAGGGACGCTACCTCAACTATGGCTACACCTTC. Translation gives CASSLKGRYLNYGYTF.

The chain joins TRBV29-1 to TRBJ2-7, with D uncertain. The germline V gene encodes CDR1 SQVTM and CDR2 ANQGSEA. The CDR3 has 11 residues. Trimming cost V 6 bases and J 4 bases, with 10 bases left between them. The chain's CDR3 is CSVHDTYEQYF. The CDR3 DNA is TGCAGCGTCCATGACACATACGAGCAGTACTTC.

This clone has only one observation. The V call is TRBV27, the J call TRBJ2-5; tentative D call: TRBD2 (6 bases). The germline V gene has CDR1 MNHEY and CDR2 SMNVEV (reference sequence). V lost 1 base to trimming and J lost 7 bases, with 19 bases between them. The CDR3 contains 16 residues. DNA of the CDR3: TGTGCCAGCAGTTTATACCCCAGCGGGTCCGGGGGGACCCAGTACTTC. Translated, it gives CASSLYPSGSGGTQYF.

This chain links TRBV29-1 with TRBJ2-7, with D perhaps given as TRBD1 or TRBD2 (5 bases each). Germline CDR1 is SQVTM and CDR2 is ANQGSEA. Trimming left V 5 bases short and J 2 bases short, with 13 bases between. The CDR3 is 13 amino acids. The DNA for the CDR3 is TGCAGCGTTCGGGCAGGGACCCCCTACGAGCAGTACTTC. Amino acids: CSVRAGTPYEQYF.

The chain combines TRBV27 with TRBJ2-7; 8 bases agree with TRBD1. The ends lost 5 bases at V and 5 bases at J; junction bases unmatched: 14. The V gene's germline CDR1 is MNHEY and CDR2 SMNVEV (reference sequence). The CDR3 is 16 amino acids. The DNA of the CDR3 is TGTGCCAGCAGTCCAGTCCGGCAGGGGGCGCGTAACGAGCAGTACTTC. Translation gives CASSPVRQGARNEQYF.

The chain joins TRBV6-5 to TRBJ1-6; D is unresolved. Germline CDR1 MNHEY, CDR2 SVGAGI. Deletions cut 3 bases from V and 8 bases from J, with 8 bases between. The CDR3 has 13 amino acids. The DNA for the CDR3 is TGTGCCAGCAGTTATGGGGAGGATTCACCCCTCCACTTT. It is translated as CASSYGEDSPLHF.

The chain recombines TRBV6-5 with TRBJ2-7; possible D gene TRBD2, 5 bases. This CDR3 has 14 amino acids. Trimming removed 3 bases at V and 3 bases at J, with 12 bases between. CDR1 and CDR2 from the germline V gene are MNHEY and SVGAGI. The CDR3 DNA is TGTGCCAGCAGTTATGGCGTAGGGAGCTACGAGCAGTACTTC. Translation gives CASSYGVGSYEQYF.

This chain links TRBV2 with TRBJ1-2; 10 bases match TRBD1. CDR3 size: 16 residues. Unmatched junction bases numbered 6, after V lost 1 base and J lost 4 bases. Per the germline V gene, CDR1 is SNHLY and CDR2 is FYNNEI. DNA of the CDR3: TGTGCCAGCAGTGAAGGACAGGGGGCGAAAGTCTATGGCTACACCTTC. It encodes CASSEGQGAKVYGYTF.

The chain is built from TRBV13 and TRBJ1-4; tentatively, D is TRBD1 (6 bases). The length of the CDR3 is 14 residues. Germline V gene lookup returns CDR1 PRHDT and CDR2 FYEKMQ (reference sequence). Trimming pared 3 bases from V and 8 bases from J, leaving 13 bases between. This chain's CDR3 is CASSFSGVREKLFF. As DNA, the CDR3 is TGTGCCAGCAGCTTCTCAGGGGTTCGGGAAAAACTGTTTTTT. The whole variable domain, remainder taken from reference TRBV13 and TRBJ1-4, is AAGVIQSPRHLIKEKRETATLKCYPIPRHDTVYWYQQGPGQDPQFLISFYEKMQSDKGSIPDRFSAQQFSDYHSELNMSSLELGDSALYFCASSFSGVREKLFFGSGTQLSVL.

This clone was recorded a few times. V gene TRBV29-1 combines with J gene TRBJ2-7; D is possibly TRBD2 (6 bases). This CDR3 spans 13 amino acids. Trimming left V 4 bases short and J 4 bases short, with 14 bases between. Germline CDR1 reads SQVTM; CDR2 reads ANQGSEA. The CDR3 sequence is CSVAGLGGYEQYF. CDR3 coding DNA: TGCAGCGTTGCAGGCCTGGGGGGTTACGAGCAGTACTTC.

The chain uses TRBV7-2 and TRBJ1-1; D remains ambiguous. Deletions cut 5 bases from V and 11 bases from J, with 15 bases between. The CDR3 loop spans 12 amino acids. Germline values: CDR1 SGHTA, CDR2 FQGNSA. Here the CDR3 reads CASSSSLRGAFF. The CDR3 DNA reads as TGTGCCAGCAGCAGCTCTCTCCGAGGTGCTTTCTTT.

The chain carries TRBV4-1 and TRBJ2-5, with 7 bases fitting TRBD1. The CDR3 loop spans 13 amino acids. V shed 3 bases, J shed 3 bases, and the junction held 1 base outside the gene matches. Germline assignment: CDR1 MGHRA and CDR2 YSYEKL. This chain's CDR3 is CASSQDRKETQYF. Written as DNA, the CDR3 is TGCGCCAGCAGCCAGGACAGGAAAGAGACCCAGTACTTC.

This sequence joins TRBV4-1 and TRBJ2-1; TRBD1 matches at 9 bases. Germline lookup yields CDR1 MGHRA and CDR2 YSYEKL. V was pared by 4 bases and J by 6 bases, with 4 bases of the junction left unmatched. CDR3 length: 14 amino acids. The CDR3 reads CASSLPQGANEQFF. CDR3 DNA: TGCGCCAGCAGCCTTCCACAGGGGGCCAATGAGCAGTTCTTC.

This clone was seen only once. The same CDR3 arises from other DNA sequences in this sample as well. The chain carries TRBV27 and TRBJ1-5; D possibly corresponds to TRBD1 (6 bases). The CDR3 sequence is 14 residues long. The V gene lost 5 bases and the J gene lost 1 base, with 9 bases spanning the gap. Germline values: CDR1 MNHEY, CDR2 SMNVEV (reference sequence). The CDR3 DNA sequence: TGTGCCAGCAGTCCTCAGGGGAGCAATCAGCCCCAGCATTTT. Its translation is CASSPQGSNQPQHF.

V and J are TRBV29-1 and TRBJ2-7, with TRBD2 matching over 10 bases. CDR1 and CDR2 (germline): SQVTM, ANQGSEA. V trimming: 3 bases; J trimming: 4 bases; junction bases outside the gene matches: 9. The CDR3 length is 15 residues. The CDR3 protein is CSVEGSTSGKYEQYF. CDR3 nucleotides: TGCAGCGTTGAGGGAAGTACTAGCGGGAAATACGAGCAGTACTTC.

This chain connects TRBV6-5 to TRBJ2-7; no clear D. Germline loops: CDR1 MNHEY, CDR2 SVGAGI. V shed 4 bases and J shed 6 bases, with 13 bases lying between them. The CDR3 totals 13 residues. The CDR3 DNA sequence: TGTGCCAGCAGTTCTTCCCTTTGGGGCGAGCAGTACTTC. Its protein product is CASSSSLWGEQYF.